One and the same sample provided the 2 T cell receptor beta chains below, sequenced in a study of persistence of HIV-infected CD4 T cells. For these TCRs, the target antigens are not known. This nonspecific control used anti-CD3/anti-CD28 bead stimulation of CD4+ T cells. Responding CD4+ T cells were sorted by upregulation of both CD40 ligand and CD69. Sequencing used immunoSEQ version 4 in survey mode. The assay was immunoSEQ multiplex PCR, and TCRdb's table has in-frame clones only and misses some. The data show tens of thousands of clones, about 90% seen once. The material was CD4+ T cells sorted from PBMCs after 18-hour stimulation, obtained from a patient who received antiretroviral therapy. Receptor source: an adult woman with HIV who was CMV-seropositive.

CDR3 DNA: TGTGCCACCGGGCGGGCCTACACCGGGGAGCTGTTTTTT. Residues: CATGRAYTGELFF. V gene TRBV24-1 combines with J gene TRBJ2-2; D is perhaps TRBD2 (5 bases). The CDR3 totals 13 residues. V lost 9 bases, J lost 3 bases, and 10 bases lay in between. Germline CDR1 KGHDR, CDR2 SFDVKD.

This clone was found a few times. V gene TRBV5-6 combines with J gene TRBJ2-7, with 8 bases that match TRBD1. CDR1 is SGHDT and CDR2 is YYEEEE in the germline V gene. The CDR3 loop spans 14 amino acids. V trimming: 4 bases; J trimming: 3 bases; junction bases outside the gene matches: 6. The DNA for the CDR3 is TGTGCCAGCAGCCGTCTCGGACAGGGCTACGAGCAGTACTTC. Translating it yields CASSRLGQGYEQYF. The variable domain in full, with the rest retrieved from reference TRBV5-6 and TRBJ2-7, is DAGVTQSPTHLIKTRGQQVTLRCSPKSGHDTVSWYQQALGQGPQFIFQYYEEEERQRGNFPDRFSGHQFPNYSSELNVNALLLGDSALYLCASSRLGQGYEQYFGPGTRLTVT.